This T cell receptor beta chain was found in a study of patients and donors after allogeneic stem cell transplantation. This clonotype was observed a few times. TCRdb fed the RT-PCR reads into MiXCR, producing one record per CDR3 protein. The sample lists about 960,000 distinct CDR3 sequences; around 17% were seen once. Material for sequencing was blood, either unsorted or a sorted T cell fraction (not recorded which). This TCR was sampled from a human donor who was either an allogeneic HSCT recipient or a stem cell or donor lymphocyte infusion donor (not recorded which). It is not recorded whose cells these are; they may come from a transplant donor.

The CDR3 protein is CASSVIAHEQFF. The CDR3, as DNA: TGTGCCAGCAGCGTGATAGCTCATGAGCAGTTCTTC. The chain recombines TRBV9 with TRBJ2-1, with D uncertain. CDR1 is SGDLS, CDR2 YYNGEE, per germline. V gave up 2 bases and J gave up 8 bases, with 8 bases separating them. The CDR3 has 12 residues.